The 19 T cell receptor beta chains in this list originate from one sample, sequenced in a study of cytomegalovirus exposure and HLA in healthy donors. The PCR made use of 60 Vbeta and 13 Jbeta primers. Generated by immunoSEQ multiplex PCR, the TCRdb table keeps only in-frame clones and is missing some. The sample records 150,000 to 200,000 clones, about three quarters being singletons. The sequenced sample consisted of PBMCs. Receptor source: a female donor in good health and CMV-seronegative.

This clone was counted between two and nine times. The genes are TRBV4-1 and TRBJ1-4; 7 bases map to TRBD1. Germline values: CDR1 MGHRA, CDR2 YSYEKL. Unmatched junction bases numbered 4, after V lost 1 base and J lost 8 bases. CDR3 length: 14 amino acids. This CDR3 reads CASSQVTGVEKLFF. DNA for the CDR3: TGCGCCAGCAGCCAAGTTACAGGGGTAGAAAAACTGTTTTTT.

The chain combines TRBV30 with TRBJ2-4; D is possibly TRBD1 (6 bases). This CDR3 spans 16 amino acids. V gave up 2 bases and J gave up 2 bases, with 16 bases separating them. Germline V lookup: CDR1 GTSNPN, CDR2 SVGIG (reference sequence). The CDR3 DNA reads TGTGCCTGGAGTCCCCCCTGGACAGCCTCCAAAAACATTCAGTACTTC. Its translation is CAWSPPWTASKNIQYF.

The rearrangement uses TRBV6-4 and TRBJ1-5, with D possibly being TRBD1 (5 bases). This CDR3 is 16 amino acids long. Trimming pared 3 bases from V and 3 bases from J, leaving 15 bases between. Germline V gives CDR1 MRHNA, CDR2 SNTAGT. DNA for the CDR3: TGTGCCAGCAGTGAGGGGGGGAACAGGAACAATCAGCCCCAGCATTTT. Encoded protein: CASSEGGNRNNQPQHF.

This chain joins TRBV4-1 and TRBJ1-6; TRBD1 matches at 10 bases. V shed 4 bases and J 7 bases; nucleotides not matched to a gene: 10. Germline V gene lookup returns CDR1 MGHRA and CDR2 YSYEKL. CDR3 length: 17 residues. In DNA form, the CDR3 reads TGCGCCAGCAGCCGGACGACTCTGGACAGGGGGAATTCACCCCTCCACTTT. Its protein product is CASSRTTLDRGNSPLHF.

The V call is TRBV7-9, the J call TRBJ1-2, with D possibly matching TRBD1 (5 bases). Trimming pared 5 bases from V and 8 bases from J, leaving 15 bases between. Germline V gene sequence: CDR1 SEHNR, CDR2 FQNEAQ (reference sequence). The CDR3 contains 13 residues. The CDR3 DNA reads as TGTGCCAGCAGCGGGACTGCATGGCTCGGCTACACCTTC. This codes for CASSGTAWLGYTF.

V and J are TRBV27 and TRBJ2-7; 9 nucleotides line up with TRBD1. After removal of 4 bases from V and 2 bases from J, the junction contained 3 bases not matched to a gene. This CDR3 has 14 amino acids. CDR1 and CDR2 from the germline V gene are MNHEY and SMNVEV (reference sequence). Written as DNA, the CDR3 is TGTGCCAGCAGTTCCCGGACAGGGGCCTACGAGCAGTACTTC. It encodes CASSSRTGAYEQYF.

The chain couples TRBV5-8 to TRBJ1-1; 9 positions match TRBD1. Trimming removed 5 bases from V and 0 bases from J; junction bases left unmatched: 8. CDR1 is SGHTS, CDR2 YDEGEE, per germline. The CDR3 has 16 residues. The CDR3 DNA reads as TGTGCCAGCAGGCCCGGGACAGGGACATTGAACACTGAAGCTTTCTTT. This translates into CASRPGTGTLNTEAFF.

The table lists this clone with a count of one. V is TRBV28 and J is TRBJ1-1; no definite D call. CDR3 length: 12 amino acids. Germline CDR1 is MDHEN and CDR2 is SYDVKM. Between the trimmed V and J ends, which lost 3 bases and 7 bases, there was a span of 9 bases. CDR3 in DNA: TGTGCCAGCAGTTTCTTGGCGGGTGAAGCTTTCTTT. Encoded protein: CASSFLAGEAFF.

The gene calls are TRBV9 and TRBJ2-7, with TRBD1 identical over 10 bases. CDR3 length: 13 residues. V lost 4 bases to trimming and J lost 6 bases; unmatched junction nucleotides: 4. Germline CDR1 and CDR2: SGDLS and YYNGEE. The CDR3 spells CASSPRTGGEQYF. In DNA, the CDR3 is TGTGCCAGCAGCCCCCGGACAGGGGGCGAGCAGTACTTC.

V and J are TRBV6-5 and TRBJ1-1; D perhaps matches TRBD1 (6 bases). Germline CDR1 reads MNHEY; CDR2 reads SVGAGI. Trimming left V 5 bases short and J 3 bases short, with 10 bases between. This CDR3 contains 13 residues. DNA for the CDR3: TGTGCCAGCAGTCGGGACAAAGACACTGAAGCTTTCTTT. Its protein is CASSRDKDTEAFF.

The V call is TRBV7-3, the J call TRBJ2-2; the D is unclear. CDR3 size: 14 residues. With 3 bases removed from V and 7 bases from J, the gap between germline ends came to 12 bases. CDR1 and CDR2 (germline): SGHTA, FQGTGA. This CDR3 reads CASSFEPSGGELFF. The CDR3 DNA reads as TGTGCCAGCAGCTTTGAACCCTCAGGCGGGGAGCTGTTTTTT.

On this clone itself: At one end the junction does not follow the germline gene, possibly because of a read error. DNA of the CDR3: TGTGCCAGCAGTTTGCGGGGGCCCTTC. Protein product: CASSLRGPF. The rearrangement links TRBV27 to TRBJ2-7, with a possible D match to TRBD2 (7 bases). This CDR3 contains 9 residues. The germline CDR1 and CDR2 sequences are MNHEY and SMNVEV (reference sequence).

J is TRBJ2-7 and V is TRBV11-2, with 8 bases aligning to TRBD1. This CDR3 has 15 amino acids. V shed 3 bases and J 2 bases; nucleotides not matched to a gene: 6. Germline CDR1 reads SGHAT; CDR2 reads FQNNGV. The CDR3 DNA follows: TGTGCCAGCAGCTTCGACAGGGGTGGAGCCTACGAGCAGTACTTC. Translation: CASSFDRGGAYEQYF.

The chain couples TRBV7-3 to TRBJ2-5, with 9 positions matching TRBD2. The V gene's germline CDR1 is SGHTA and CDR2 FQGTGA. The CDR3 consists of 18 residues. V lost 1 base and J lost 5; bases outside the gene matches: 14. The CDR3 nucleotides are TGTGCCAGCAGCTTAAGCCCCGTCATAGCGGGAGAGGTGGAGACCCAGTACTTC. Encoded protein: CASSLSPVIAGEVETQYF.

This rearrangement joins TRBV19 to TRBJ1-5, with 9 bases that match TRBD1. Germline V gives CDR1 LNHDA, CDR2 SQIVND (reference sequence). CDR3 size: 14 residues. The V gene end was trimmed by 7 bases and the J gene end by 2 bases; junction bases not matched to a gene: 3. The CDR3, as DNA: TGTGCCAGTAACACAGGGGGCCGCAATCAGCCCCAGCATTTT. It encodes CASNTGGRNQPQHF.

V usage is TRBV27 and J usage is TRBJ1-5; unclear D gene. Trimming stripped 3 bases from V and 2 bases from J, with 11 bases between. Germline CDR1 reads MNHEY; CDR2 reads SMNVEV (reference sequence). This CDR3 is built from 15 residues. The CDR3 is CASSFSERGNQPQHF. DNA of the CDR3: TGTGCCAGCAGTTTCTCGGAGAGGGGCAATCAGCCCCAGCATTTT.

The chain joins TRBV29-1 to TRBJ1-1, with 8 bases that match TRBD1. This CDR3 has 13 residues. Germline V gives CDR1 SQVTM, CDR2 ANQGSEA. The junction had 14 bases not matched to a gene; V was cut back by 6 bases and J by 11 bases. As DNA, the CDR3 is TGCAGCGTCGAATCGAGGCAGGGGGCTATGGCTTTCTTT. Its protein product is CSVESRQGAMAFF.

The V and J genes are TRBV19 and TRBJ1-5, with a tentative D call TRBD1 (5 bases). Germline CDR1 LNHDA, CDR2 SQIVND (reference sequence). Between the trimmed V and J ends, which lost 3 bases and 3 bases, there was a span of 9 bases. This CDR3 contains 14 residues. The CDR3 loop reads CASSITGFNQPQHF. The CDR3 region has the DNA TGTGCCAGTAGTATCACAGGTTTCAATCAGCCCCAGCATTTT.

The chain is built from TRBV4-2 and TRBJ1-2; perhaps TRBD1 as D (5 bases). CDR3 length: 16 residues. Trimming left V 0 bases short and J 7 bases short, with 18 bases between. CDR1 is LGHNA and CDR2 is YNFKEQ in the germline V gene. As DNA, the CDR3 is TGTGCCAGCAGCCAAGACTACGGGGGAAAGGCCGGTGGCTACACCTTC. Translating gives CASSQDYGGKAGGYTF.